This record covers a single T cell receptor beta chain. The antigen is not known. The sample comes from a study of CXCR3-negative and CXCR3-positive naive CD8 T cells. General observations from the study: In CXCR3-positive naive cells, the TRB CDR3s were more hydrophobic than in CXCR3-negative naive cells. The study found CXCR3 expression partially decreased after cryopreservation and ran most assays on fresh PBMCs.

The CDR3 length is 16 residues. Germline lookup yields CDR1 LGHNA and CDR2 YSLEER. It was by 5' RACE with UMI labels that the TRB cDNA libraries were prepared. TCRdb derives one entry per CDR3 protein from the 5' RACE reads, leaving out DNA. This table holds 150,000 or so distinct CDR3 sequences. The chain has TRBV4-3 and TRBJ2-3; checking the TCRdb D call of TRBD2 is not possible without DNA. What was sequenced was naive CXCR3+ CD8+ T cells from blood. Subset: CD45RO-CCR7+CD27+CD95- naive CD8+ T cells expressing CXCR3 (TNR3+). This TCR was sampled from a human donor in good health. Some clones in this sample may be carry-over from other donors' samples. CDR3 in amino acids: CASSQPSGGSTDTQYF.